Detailed here is one TCR beta chain. The data derive from a study of blood T cell repertoires in COVID-19. Assay: immunoSEQ multiplex PCR; the TCRdb copy retains only in-frame clones and omits some. The profile shows 40,000 to 50,000 clones, around 90% of them singletons. CDR1 and CDR2 from the germline V gene are SGHTA and FQGTGA. Unmatched junction bases numbered 10, after V lost 5 bases and J lost 5 bases. The CDR3 has 17 residues. Sequenced sample: peripheral blood. The rearrangement links TRBV7-3 to TRBJ2-1; 12 positions match TRBD2. The TCR comes from a man between 45 and 60 years old with active COVID-19. The CDR3 loop is CASSTSPTSGGNNEQFF. Written as DNA, the CDR3 is TGTGCCAGCAGCACCTCCCCGACTAGCGGGGGAAACAATGAGCAGTTCTTC.